This TCR beta chain was sequenced in a study of blood T cell repertoires in COVID-19. In the study overall: The samples span acute and convalescent COVID-19 from the United States, Italy and Spain.

In the original workflow: Estimates of nucleated cell counts were drawn from the amplification of reference gene primers. The repertoire was sequenced with immunoSEQ multiplex PCR; TCRdb's copy has only in-frame clones and lacks some. V and J calls and clone size come straight from that table; D and trimming were deduced from the DNA. The sample shows a few hundred thousand clones, approximately 88% of them seen only once. CDR1 LGHDT and CDR2 YNNKEL come from the germline V gene (reference sequence). V lost 0 bases, J lost 0 bases, and 11 bases lay in between. The CDR3 is made up of 16 amino acids. The sample consisted of PBMCs or T cells enriched from blood (not recorded which). This receptor was obtained from a woman aged 40 to 50 who had recovered from COVID-19. This chain uses TRBV3-1 (or the pseudogene TRBV3-2) with TRBJ1-2; D remains ambiguous. This CDR3 is CASSQEMARTNYGYTF. The CDR3 bases are TGTGCCAGCAGCCAAGAGATGGCCAGAACTAACTATGGCTACACCTTC.